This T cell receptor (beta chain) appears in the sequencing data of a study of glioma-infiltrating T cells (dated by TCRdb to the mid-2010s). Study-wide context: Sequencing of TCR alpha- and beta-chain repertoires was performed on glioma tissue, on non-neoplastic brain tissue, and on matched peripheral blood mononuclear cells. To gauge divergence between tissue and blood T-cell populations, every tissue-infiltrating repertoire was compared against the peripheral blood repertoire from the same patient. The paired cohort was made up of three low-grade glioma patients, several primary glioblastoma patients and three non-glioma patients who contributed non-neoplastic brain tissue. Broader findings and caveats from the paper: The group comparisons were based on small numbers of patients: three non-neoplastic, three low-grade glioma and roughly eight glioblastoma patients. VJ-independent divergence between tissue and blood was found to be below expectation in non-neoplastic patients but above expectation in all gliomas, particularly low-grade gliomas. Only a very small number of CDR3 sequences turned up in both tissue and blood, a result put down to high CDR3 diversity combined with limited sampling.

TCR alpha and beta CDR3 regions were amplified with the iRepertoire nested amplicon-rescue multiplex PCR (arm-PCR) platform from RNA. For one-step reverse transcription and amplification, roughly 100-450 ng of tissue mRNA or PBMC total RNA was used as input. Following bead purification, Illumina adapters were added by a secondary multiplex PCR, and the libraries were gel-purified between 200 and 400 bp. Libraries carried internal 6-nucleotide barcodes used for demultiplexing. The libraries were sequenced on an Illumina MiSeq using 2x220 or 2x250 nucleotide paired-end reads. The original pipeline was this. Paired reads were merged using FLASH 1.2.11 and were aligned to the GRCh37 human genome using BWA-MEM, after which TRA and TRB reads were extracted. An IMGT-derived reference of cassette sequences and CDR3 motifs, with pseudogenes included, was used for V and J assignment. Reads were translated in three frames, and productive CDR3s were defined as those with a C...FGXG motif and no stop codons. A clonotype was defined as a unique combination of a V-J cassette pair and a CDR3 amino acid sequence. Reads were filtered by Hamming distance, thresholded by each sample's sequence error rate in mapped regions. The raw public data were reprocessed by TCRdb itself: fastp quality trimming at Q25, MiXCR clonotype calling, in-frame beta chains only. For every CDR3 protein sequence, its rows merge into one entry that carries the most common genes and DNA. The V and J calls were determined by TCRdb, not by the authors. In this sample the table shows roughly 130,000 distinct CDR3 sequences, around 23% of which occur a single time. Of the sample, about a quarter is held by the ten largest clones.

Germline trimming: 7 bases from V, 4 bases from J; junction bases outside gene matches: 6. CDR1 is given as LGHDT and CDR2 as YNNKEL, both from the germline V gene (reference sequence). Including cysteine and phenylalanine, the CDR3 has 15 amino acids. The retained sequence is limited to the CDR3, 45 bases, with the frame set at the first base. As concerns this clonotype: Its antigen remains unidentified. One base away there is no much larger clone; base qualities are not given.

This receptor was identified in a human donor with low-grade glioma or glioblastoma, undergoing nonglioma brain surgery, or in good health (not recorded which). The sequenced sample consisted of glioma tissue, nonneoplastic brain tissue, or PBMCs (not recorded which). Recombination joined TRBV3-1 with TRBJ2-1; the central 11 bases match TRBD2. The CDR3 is CASTKTSGEYNEQFF. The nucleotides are TGTGCCAGCACCAAGACTAGCGGGGAATACAATGAGCAGTTCTTC.